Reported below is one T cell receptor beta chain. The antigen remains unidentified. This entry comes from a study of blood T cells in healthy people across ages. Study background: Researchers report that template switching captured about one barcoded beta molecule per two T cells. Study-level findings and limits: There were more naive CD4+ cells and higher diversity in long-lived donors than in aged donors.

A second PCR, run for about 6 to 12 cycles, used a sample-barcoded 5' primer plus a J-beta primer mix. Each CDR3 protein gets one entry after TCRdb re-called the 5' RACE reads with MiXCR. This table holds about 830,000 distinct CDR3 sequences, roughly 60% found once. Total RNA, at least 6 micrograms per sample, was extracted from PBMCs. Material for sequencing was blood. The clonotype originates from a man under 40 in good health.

The CDR3 loop reads CSVGGGQLSTDTQYF. The CDR3 nucleotides are TGCAGCGTTGGTGGGGGACAATTAAGCACAGATACGCAGTATTTT. This chain joins TRBV29-1 and TRBJ2-3; D might be TRBD1 (6 bases). The V gene lost 4 bases and the J gene lost 0 bases, with 14 bases spanning the gap. The CDR3 loop spans 15 amino acids. Germline V gene lookup returns CDR1 SQVTM and CDR2 ANQGSEA.